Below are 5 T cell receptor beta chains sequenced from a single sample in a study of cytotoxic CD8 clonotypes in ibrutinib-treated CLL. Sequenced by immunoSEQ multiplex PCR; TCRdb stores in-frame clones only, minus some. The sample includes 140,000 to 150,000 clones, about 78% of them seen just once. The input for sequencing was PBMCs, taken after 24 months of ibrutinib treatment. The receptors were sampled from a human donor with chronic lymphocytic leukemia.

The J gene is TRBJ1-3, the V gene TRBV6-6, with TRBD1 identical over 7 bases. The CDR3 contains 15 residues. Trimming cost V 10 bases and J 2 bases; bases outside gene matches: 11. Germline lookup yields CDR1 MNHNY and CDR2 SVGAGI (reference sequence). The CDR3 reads CATKTGWVAGNTIYF. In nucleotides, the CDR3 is TGTGCCACCAAGACAGGGTGGGTTGCTGGAAACACCATATATTTT.

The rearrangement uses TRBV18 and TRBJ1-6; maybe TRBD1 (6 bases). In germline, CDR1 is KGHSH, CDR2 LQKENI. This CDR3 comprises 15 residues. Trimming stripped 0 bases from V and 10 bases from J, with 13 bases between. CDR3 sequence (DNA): TGTGCCAGCTCACCACCGGGGGGGGCAGACTCACCCCTCCACTTT. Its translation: CASSPPGGADSPLHF.

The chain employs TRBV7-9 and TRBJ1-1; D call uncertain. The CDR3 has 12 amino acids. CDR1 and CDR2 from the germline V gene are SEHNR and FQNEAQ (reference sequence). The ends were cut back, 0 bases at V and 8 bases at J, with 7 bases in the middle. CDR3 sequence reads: CASSLAAEEAFF. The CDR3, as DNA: TGTGCCAGCAGCTTAGCTGCGGAGGAAGCTTTCTTT.

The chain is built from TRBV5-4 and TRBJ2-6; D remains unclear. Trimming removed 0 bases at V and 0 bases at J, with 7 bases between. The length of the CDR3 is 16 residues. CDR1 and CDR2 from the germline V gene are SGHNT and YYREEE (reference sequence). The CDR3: CASSLASASGANVLTF. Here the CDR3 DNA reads TGTGCCAGCAGCTTGGCCAGCGCCTCTGGGGCCAACGTCCTGACTTTC.

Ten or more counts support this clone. CDR3 coding DNA: TGTGCCAGCAGCTTGGGGCAGGAAGGGTATGGCTACACCTTC. The encoded protein is CASSLGQEGYGYTF. The chain uses TRBV7-2 and TRBJ1-2, with D possibly matching TRBD1 (5 bases). This CDR3 region has 14 residues. Germline CDR1 and CDR2: SGHTA and FQGNSA. With 3 bases removed from V and 5 bases from J, the gap between germline ends came to 13 bases.